These 20 T cell receptor beta chains originate from one sample sequenced in a study of human T cells and chemical hapten exposure. TCRdb independently ran MiXCR on the RACE reads; one entry per CDR3 protein. The table has 75,000 to 100,000 distinct CDR3 sequences, 12% seen once. Time point specified: patch test 1, 2 weeks after DPC sensitization. Treatment defined: therapeutic diphenylcyclopropenone sensitization with weekly scalp DPC. The sequencing here drew on whole blood, taken in connection with sensitization to the hapten diphenylcyclopropenone (DPC). These receptors were obtained from a woman aged 35 to 49 with alopecia areata. Some clones in this sample may be carry-over from other donors' samples.

This clonotype was detected ten times or more. V and J are TRBV7-6 and TRBJ1-3; D gene uncertain. The CDR3 runs 15 residues. V lost 2 bases to trimming and J lost 4 bases, with 12 bases between them. Germline values: CDR1 SGHVS, CDR2 FNYEAQ. The CDR3 loop is CASSLNLPEGNTIYF. In nucleotides, the CDR3 is TGTGCCAGCAGCTTAAACCTGCCGGAAGGAAACACCATATATTTT.

The table lists this clonotype with a few counts. The rearrangement joins TRBV4-3 to TRBJ2-7; tentative D call: TRBD1 (8 bases). Trimming pared 3 bases from V and 3 bases from J, leaving 18 bases between. The CDR3 loop spans 16 amino acids. Germline lookup yields CDR1 LGHNA and CDR2 YSLEER. For the CDR3, the DNA is TGCGCCAGCAGCCAGGGGGGGACAGGCCCTCTCTACGAGCAGTACTTC. Translated, it gives CASSQGGTGPLYEQYF.

This rearrangement joins TRBV7-2 to TRBJ2-1; D gene uncertain. CDR1 and CDR2 from the germline V gene are SGHTA and FQGNSA. The CDR3 is 13 amino acids. V lost 2 bases and J lost 9, with 11 bases in between. CDR3 bases: TGTGCCAGCAGCTTACAGCCGATGGGTGAGCAGTTCTTC. Protein sequence: CASSLQPMGEQFF.

V gene TRBV7-3 combines with J gene TRBJ1-1; tentatively, D is TRBD1 (5 bases). The CDR3 contains 16 residues. Germline V lookup: CDR1 SGHTA, CDR2 FQGTGA. V lost 4 bases and J lost 5, with 20 bases in between. CDR3 sequence reads: CASSSIPGRARTEAFF. DNA for the CDR3: TGTGCCAGCAGCTCGATTCCGGGACGGGCCCGGACTGAAGCTTTCTTT.

In its sample, this clonotype was seen a few times. V and J are TRBV18 and TRBJ1-3, with 12 bases matching TRBD1. CDR1 KGHSH and CDR2 LQKENI come from the germline V gene. CDR3 size: 17 residues. V lost 3 bases and J lost 2; bases outside the gene matches: 5. The CDR3, as DNA: TGTGCCAGCTCACCTACGGGACAGGGGGCCCCTGGAAACACCATATATTTT. This codes for CASSPTGQGAPGNTIYF.

This clonotype was observed a few times. V and J are TRBV7-8 and TRBJ2-1, with 8 bases matching TRBD1. CDR1 SGHVS and CDR2 FQNEAQ come from the germline V gene. CDR3 size: 15 residues. The V segment lost 1 base and the J segment 3 bases; nucleotides outside the gene matches: 2. The CDR3 region is CASSLGGTGYNEQFF. Here the CDR3 DNA reads TGTGCCAGCAGCTTAGGAGGGACAGGCTACAATGAGCAGTTCTTC. The full variable domain, rest sourced from reference TRBV7-8 and TRBJ2-1, is GAGVSQSPRYKVAKRGQDVALRCDPISGHVSLFWYQQALGQGPEFLTYFQNEAQLDKSGLPSDRFFAERPEGSVSTLKIQRTQQEDSAVYLCASSLGGTGYNEQFFGPGTRLTVL.

At least ten counts were recorded for this clonotype. The genes are TRBV4-3 and TRBJ1-1; TRBD1 matches at 7 bases. V gave up 3 bases and J gave up 7 bases; unmatched junction bases: 8. CDR1 and CDR2 (germline): LGHNA, YSLEER. The length of the CDR3 is 14 residues. CDR3 coding DNA: TGCGCCAGCAGCCACGGACAGGTGGGGAATGAAGCTTTCTTT. Its protein is CASSHGQVGNEAFF.

This clonotype has only a few counts. The rearrangement joins TRBV5-1 to TRBJ2-1, with TRBD2 matching 12 bases. The CDR3 loop spans 15 amino acids. J lost 5 bases, V lost 5 bases, and 5 bases had no gene match. Looked up from germline, CDR1 is SGHRS and CDR2 is YFSETQ. CDR3 sequence: CASSPRTSGNNEQFF. As DNA, the CDR3 is TGCGCCAGCAGTCCCCGGACTAGCGGGAACAATGAGCAGTTCTTC.

This clonotype was seen ten or more times. This chain links TRBV20-1 with TRBJ1-5, with D possibly TRBD1 on 5 matching bases. CDR1 and CDR2 from the germline V gene are DFQATT and SNEGSKA (reference sequence). Trimming took off 5 bases at V and 0 bases at J, with 14 bases between the two ends. The CDR3 is 15 amino acids. This CDR3 reads CSAQIPGYSNQPQHF. In DNA, the CDR3 is TGCAGTGCTCAGATCCCAGGGTATAGCAATCAGCCCCAGCATTTT.

There are many counts of this clonotype. This chain uses TRBV6-2 or TRBV6-3 with TRBJ2-1; 12 nucleotides match TRBD2. The ends lost 1 base at V and 5 bases at J; junction bases unmatched: 18. There are 21 residues in the CDR3. CDR1 is MNHEY, CDR2 SVGEGT, per germline. The CDR3 region is CASSYLFGVLAGGPDNNEQFF. For the CDR3, the DNA is TGTGCCAGCAGTTACTTGTTCGGTGTTCTAGCGGGAGGGCCGGATAACAATGAGCAGTTCTTC.

The chain carries TRBV28 and TRBJ2-3; 8 bases agree with TRBD2. The J segment lost 4 bases and the V segment lost 3 bases, leaving 6 bases of the junction unmatched. The CDR3 extends over 15 amino acids. Germline-derived CDR1 and CDR2 are MDHEN and SYDVKM. CDR3 sequence reads: CASSFISGTSDTQYF. CDR3 bases: TGTGCCAGCAGTTTTATTAGCGGGACGTCAGATACGCAGTATTTT.

This clonotype showed up many times. The rearrangement links TRBV2 to TRBJ1-2; the D gene is possibly TRBD1 (5 bases). The CDR3 has 14 amino acids. CDR1 and CDR2 (germline): SNHLY, FYNNEI. V was shortened by 1 base and J by 1 base, with 7 bases between the two germline ends. The CDR3 DNA reads as TGTGCCAGCAGTGAAGACAGGATTAACTATGGCTACACCTTC. It translates to CASSEDRINYGYTF.

The J gene is TRBJ1-5, the V gene TRBV9, with no clear D. V lost 4 bases to trimming and J lost 9 bases, with 17 bases between them. This CDR3 region has 14 residues. The germline V gene has CDR1 SGDLS and CDR2 YYNGEE. The CDR3 sequence: CASSPSGAAVPQHF. The CDR3 DNA sequence: TGTGCCAGCAGCCCCTCGGGAGCTGCAGTGCCCCAGCATTTT.

V is TRBV10-3 and J is TRBJ1-4; D may be TRBD1 (5 bases). Deletions cut 6 bases from V and 0 bases from J, with 8 bases between. This CDR3 is built from 14 residues. Per germline, CDR1 ENHRY and CDR2 SYGVKD. The CDR3 protein is CAIRETATNEKLFF. The CDR3, as DNA: TGTGCCATCAGAGAGACAGCAACTAATGAAAAACTGTTTTTT.

This clonotype was observed a few times. The V call is TRBV20-1, the J call TRBJ2-7; TRBD2 matches at 9 bases. CDR3 length equals 14 residues. The germline V gene encodes CDR1 DFQATT and CDR2 SNEGSKA (reference sequence). The trim removed 6 bases at V and 6 bases at J, leaving 12 bases unmatched. The CDR3: CSADTSGRLREQYF. CDR3 sequence (DNA): TGCAGTGCGGATACTAGCGGGCGACTCCGCGAGCAGTACTTC.

This clonotype has just a few counts. The chain carries TRBV4-3 and TRBJ2-1; D is perhaps TRBD2 (6 bases). Per germline, CDR1 LGHNA and CDR2 YSLEER. The V end was cut by 0 bases, the J end by 10 bases, with 10 bases between. The CDR3 length is 13 residues. Here the CDR3 DNA reads TGCGCCAGCAGCCAAGATGCGGGACTCGAGCAGTTCTTC. Encoded protein: CASSQDAGLEQFF.

The table lists this clonotype with many counts. V gene TRBV7-2 combines with J gene TRBJ2-4, with 9 bases aligning to TRBD1. Germline CDR1 SGHTA, CDR2 FQGNSA. V shed 2 bases, J shed 7 bases, and the junction held 6 bases outside the gene matches. The CDR3 runs 15 residues. DNA of the CDR3: TGTGCCAGCAGCTTACAAACAGGGGGCATGAACATTCAGTACTTC. Protein product: CASSLQTGGMNIQYF.

In this sample, this clonotype turned up many times. CDR3: CASSLGQGGNTIYF. The CDR3, as DNA: TGTGCCAGCAGCTTAGGACAGGGTGGAAACACCATATATTTT. The J gene is TRBJ1-3, the V gene TRBV7-9, with TRBD1 matching 7 bases. J gave up 3 bases and V 1 base, and 0 bases lay outside the gene matches. The CDR3 consists of 14 residues. CDR1 and CDR2 (germline): SEHNR, FQNEAQ (reference sequence).

The V and J genes are TRBV12-3 or TRBV12-4 and TRBJ2-2; possibly TRBD2 for D (6 bases). The CDR3 runs to 15 residues. The ends were cut back, 8 bases at V and 1 base at J, with 14 bases in the middle. This chain's CDR3 is CASESGTLNTGELFF. The CDR3 DNA reads TGTGCCAGCGAGTCCGGGACTTTGAACACCGGGGAGCTGTTTTTT.

This clonotype appeared many times. The rearrangement uses TRBV14 and TRBJ2-4; tentatively, D is TRBD2 (6 bases). The germline gives CDR1 SGHDN, CDR2 FVKESK. This CDR3 is built from 15 residues. V lost 2 bases and J 3 bases, leaving 11 bases between the germline ends. The CDR3 coding sequence is TGTGCCAGCAGCCAAACCGGGACTTTCAAAAACATTCAGTACTTC. Translation: CASSQTGTFKNIQYF.